This is a list of T cell receptor beta chains from one sample in a study of shared clonotypes between healthy human individuals. Clones were sequenced by immunoSEQ multiplex PCR, and TCRdb holds only the in-frame ones, with some missing. The profile shows 1.5 million to 1.9 million clones, 95% to 99% of them singletons. The sequenced sample consisted of naive CD4+ T cells sorted from blood. The receptors come from a man aged 30 to 39 in good health. The CDR3 runs from the conserved cysteine through the conserved F or W. The D gene is left open where the match is weak. Not all rows give a size; the values are once, few, many and, for expanded clones, a class.

V gene,clone size,D gene,J gene,CDR3 protein
TRBV2,-,-,TRBJ1-2,CASTPTQLYGYTF
TRBV2,-,-,TRBJ2-3,CASRSGSDTQYF
TRBV6-5,-,TRBD1,TRBJ1-1,CASSRDREGGEAFF
TRBV5-4,-,-,TRBJ2-5,CASSLTGRQETQYF
TRBV7-6,-,-,TRBJ2-7,CASSRPSAGTGEQYF
TRBV5-1,-,-,TRBJ1-1,CASSLSGSAYAEAFF
TRBV14,-,TRBD2,TRBJ2-1,CASSQGVGGRGSYNEQFF
TRBV6-6,-,-,TRBJ1-4,CASKEGNNEKLFF
TRBV5-1,-,-,TRBJ2-1,CASSLGSGDEQFF
TRBV11-2,-,TRBD2,TRBJ2-1,CASSVTSGRRNEQFF
TRBV29-1,-,-,TRBJ1-2,CSAGDYGYTF
TRBV28,-,-,TRBJ1-5,CASSFSPGWMGQPQHF
TRBV18,-,-,TRBJ2-7,CASAQGSGYEQYF
TRBV5-5,-,TRBD1,TRBJ1-1,CASSFDQGAANTEAFF
TRBV5-1,once,TRBD1,TRBJ2-3,CASSSGTGGDTQYF
TRBV18,-,-,TRBJ2-6,CASSFRIDTTRANVLTF
TRBV5-1,-,TRBD2,TRBJ2-5,CASSSMASGQETQYF
TRBV5-8,-,-,TRBJ2-3,CASSLAGPVLDTQYF
TRBV27,once,TRBD2,TRBJ2-7,CASSARLARSSYEQYF
TRBV2,-,-,TRBJ2-5,CASSERGTLPETQYF
TRBV5-1,-,TRBD2,TRBJ2-7,CASSLDSGRAYEQYF
TRBV16,-,-,TRBJ2-2,CASSQSQHTGELFF
TRBV4-2,once,TRBD2,TRBJ2-3,CASSQVLGTNTDTQYF
TRBV5-1,-,TRBD1,TRBJ1-1,CASSRLGGWETEAFF
TRBV10-2,-,-,TRBJ1-4,CASSESFFRGGEKLFF
TRBV2,-,-,TRBJ1-4,CASSENGQGGEKLFF
TRBV28,-,TRBD2,TRBJ2-7,CASRGLAGPFEQYF
TRBV7-9,-,-,TRBJ2-3,CASSSLRQLPGTDTQYF
TRBV6-6,-,-,TRBJ1-2,CASSYSTDLYGYTF
TRBV5-4,-,TRBD2,TRBJ2-3,CASSLVVGGPVDTQYF
TRBV9,-,-,TRBJ2-1,CASSVGQLLYNEQFF
TRBV11-3,-,-,TRBJ2-3,CASSLRRESDTQYF
TRBV18,-,TRBD1,TRBJ1-2,CASSPDRGANYGYTF
TRBV7-2,-,-,TRBJ1-5,CASSRFVGGVQPQHF
TRBV5-1,-,-,TRBJ2-7,CASSLEAGVNEQYF
TRBV5-5,once,TRBD1,TRBJ2-2,CASSPGTGLNTGELFF
TRBV10-3,-,-,TRBJ1-1,CAISDGYNTEAFF
TRBV25-1,-,-,TRBJ2-5,CASRTEVGLPGTQYF
TRBV28,-,TRBD1,TRBJ2-7,CASSLGQGTYEQYF
TRBV4-3,-,-,TRBJ1-5,CASSQDWTGNQPQHF
TRBV19,-,TRBD2,TRBJ2-2,CASSIPGLAGSTGELFF